This T cell receptor (beta chain) comes out of a study of T cell responses to AZD1222 COVID-19 vaccine. The CDR3 sequence is 14 residues long. V was cut by 3 bases and J by 4 bases, with 13 bases left in between. Germline loops: CDR1 SGHAT, CDR2 FQDESV (reference sequence). TCRdb's copy holds only in-frame clones and misses some; the assay was immunoSEQ multiplex PCR. The sample has about 84,000 clones, around nine tenths seen once; the top ten hold roughly 12%. This chain connects TRBV11-1 to TRBJ2-7; tentatively, D is TRBD1 (6 bases). The clonotype comes from an adult who received the AZD1222 COVID-19 vaccine. Sequenced here: peripheral blood, sampled 28 days after the second AZD1222 dose. As DNA, the CDR3 is TGTGCCAGCAGCTTCGCAGGGGTAGCATACGAGCAGTACTTC. Amino acid sequence: CASSFAGVAYEQYF.